The 2 T cell receptor beta chains reported below all come from one sample, sequenced in a study of graft-versus-host responses after intestinal transplantation. The antigens these receptors bind are not known. Method: immunoSEQ multiplex PCR; TCRdb's copy keeps in-frame clones and lacks some. The sample lists 100,000 or so clones, around 93% occurring once. Material: unstimulated CD8+ T cells sorted from spleen or lymph node cells, obtained before transplant. The receptors derive from a human donor who was the organ donor for an intestinal transplant.

The rearrangement joins TRBV27 to TRBJ2-7; tentatively, D is TRBD2 (5 bases). This CDR3 has 14 amino acids. The V and J ends lost 2 bases and 0 bases respectively, with 8 bases between them. Per germline, CDR1 MNHEY and CDR2 SMNVEV (reference sequence). CDR3 region: CASSLEGSSYEQYF. The CDR3 coding sequence is TGTGCCAGCAGTTTAGAGGGAAGCTCCTACGAGCAGTACTTC.

J is TRBJ2-2 and V is TRBV7-6; D might be TRBD1 (5 bases). Between the trimmed V and J ends, which lost 4 bases and 3 bases, there was a span of 18 bases. Looked up from germline, CDR1 is SGHVS and CDR2 is FNYEAQ. The length of the CDR3 is 17 residues. For the CDR3, the DNA is TGTGCCAGCAGCTACCTTATGGGGCAGTTACACACCGGGGAGCTGTTTTTT. Residues: CASSYLMGQLHTGELFF. The whole variable domain, remainder taken from reference TRBV7-6 and TRBJ2-2, is GAGVSQSPRYKVTKRGQDVALRCDPISGHVSLYWYRQALGQGPEFLTYFNYEAQQDKSGLPNDRFSAERPEGSISTLTIQRTEQRDSAMYRCASSYLMGQLHTGELFFGEGSRLTVL.